The 26 T cell receptor beta chains below come from one sample, sequenced in a study of T cells in Graves' hyperthyroidism and ophthalmopathy. TCR beta CDR3 region amplification was performed from RNA transcripts. The HTBI set primed first-round TCR CDR3 RT-PCR. TCRdb fed the multiplex PCR reads into MiXCR, producing one record per CDR3 protein. The repertoire holds some 490,000 distinct CDR3 sequences, with 20% to 25% as singletons. Sample: blood. These receptors originate from a woman in her 70s with Graves' ophthalmopathy.

This clonotype was seen a single time. V is TRBV4-3 and J is TRBJ1-5; the D is unclear. Germline V gene data show CDR1 as LGHNA and CDR2 as YSLEER. V was pared by 0 bases and J by 15 bases, with 18 bases between. The CDR3 totals 14 residues. The CDR3 sequence: CASSQDLGFGIRHF. The CDR3 nucleotides read TGCGCCAGCAGCCAAGATTTAGGGTTTGGTATTCGGCATTTT.

This clonotype was found once. The genes are TRBV28 and TRBJ2-5; D is perhaps TRBD1 (5 bases). The V end was cut by 6 bases, the J end by 1 base, with 18 bases between. Germline values: CDR1 MDHEN, CDR2 SYDVKM. This CDR3 has 16 amino acids. CDR3: CASSVGAGNPQETQYF. The CDR3 nucleotides are TGTGCCAGCAGCGTAGGGGCAGGGAACCCCCAAGAGACCCAGTACTTC.

The chain recombines TRBV7-2 with TRBJ2-1; 7 bases map to TRBD2. V shed 3 bases, J shed 4 bases, and the junction held 6 bases outside the gene matches. Germline lookup yields CDR1 SGHTA and CDR2 FQGNSA. This CDR3 contains 15 residues. The DNA for the CDR3 is TGTGCCAGCAGCTTGGGGGGACTACCTTACAATGAGCAGTTCTTC. Translation: CASSLGGLPYNEQFF.

This clonotype has ten or more counts. V and J are TRBV28 and TRBJ2-1, with TRBD2 identical over 12 bases. Per germline, CDR1 MDHEN and CDR2 SYDVKM. CDR3 length: 15 residues. After removal of 1 base from V and 7 bases from J, the junction contained 2 bases not matched to a gene. CDR3 in DNA: TGTGCCAGCAGTTTATCGGGACTAGCGGGTAATGAGCAGTTCTTC. Residues: CASSLSGLAGNEQFF.

This clonotype was counted between two and nine times. This chain uses TRBV6-2 or TRBV6-3 with TRBJ2-2; TRBD2 matches 13 bases. Trimming at V came to 1 base and at J to 6 bases, leaving 8 bases not matched to a gene. The CDR3 is 18 amino acids. Germline V lookup: CDR1 MNHEY, CDR2 SVGEGT. CDR3 sequence reads: CASSYLGLAGLAPGELFF. CDR3 in DNA: TGTGCCAGCAGTTACTTGGGACTAGCGGGATTAGCACCCGGGGAGCTGTTTTTT.

The J gene is TRBJ2-1, the V gene TRBV19, with TRBD2 identical over 14 bases. The CDR3 is 17 residues long. Per the germline V gene, CDR1 is LNHDA and CDR2 is SQIVND (reference sequence). The V gene end was trimmed by 5 bases and the J gene end by 3 bases; junction bases not matched to a gene: 6. The DNA for the CDR3 is TGTGCCAGTAGTTTCGGGACTAGCGGGAGTTTCTACAATGAGCAGTTCTTC. Translating it yields CASSFGTSGSFYNEQFF.

This clonotype was detected a few times. The V gene is TRBV30, the J gene TRBJ2-1, with 8 positions matching TRBD2. Germline V gene data show CDR1 as GTSNPN and CDR2 as SVGIG (reference sequence). V gave up 2 bases and J gave up 6 bases; unmatched junction bases: 6. CDR3 size: 14 residues. CDR3 coding DNA: TGTGCCTGGAGTATATCCGGGACTAGCAATGAGCAGTTCTTC. This codes for CAWSISGTSNEQFF.

This chain joins TRBV15 and TRBJ2-5, with 8 bases aligning to TRBD2. The junction had 4 bases not matched to a gene; V was cut back by 2 bases and J by 5 bases. The length of the CDR3 is 14 residues. CDR1 LNHNV and CDR2 YYDKDF come from the germline V gene (reference sequence). CDR3 region: CATSRTTGGETQYF. The DNA for the CDR3 is TGTGCCACCAGCAGAACGACGGGGGGGGAGACCCAGTACTTC.

At least ten counts were recorded for this clonotype. The chain is built from TRBV12-3 or TRBV12-4 and TRBJ2-7; D gene ambiguous. V was clipped by 2 bases and J by 4 bases, with 6 bases between them. This CDR3 spans 12 amino acids. CDR3 DNA sequence: TGTGCCAGCAGTTTATCCGCTTACGAGCAGTACTTC. Translation gives CASSLSAYEQYF.

The chain has TRBV5-1 and TRBJ2-1; 14 bases fit TRBD2. Trimming cost V 0 bases and J 7 bases; bases outside gene matches: 6. This CDR3 spans 17 amino acids. Germline lookup yields CDR1 SGHRS and CDR2 YFSETQ. CDR3 bases: TGCGCCAGCAGCTTGGTGGGACTAGCGGGAGCGTGGAATGAGCAGTTCTTC. It encodes CASSLVGLAGAWNEQFF.

This clonotype appeared a few times. This chain uses TRBV3-1 with TRBJ1-2, with TRBD1 as a possible D gene (5 bases). The CDR3 is 15 amino acids. Germline V CDR1 and CDR2: LGHDT, YNNKEL (reference sequence). V was trimmed by 3 bases and J by 4 bases, leaving 15 bases between them. The CDR3 loop is CASSQSAGTRYGYTF. The CDR3, as DNA: TGTGCCAGCAGCCAGTCCGCCGGGACCCGCTATGGCTACACCTTC.

Many counts were recorded for this clonotype. The gene calls are TRBV20-1 and TRBJ2-5; D remains ambiguous. CDR3 length: 13 amino acids. Trimming removed 5 bases at V and 6 bases at J, with 16 bases between. Germline loops: CDR1 DFQATT, CDR2 SNEGSKA (reference sequence). Here the CDR3 reads CSADNRGGKTQYF. DNA for the CDR3: TGCAGTGCTGACAACAGAGGTGGCAAGACCCAGTACTTC.

This clonotype was picked up many times. J is TRBJ2-1 and V is TRBV2, with 10 bases lining up with TRBD1. Trimming removed 5 bases from V and 1 base from J; junction bases left unmatched: 2. Germline CDR1 is SNHLY and CDR2 is FYNNEI. The CDR3 loop spans 15 amino acids. The DNA of the CDR3 is TGTGCCAGCAGTACGGACAGGGGGTCCTACAATGAGCAGTTCTTC. Its protein is CASSTDRGSYNEQFF.

This clonotype was detected a few times. The chain employs TRBV12-3 or TRBV12-4 and TRBJ2-2; a possible D gene is TRBD2 (5 bases). The CDR3 totals 14 residues. Trimming removed 7 bases at V and 4 bases at J, with 13 bases between. The CDR3: CASTARRSTGELFF. DNA of the CDR3: TGTGCCAGCACCGCCCGGAGGTCCACCGGGGAGCTGTTTTTT.

This clonotype was seen more than once but under ten times. The rearrangement uses TRBV9 and TRBJ2-3; 8 bases are shared with TRBD1. This CDR3 contains 17 residues. CDR1 SGDLS and CDR2 YYNGEE come from the germline V gene. J lost 5 bases, V lost 0 bases, and 11 bases had no gene match. The CDR3 sequence is CASSVDPTGGTRDTQYF. Here the CDR3 DNA reads TGTGCCAGCAGCGTAGATCCCACAGGGGGGACAAGAGATACGCAGTATTTT.

The V and J genes are TRBV7-3 and TRBJ2-1, with D perhaps matching TRBD1 or TRBD2 (5 bases each). Looked up from germline, CDR1 is SGHTA and CDR2 is FQGTGA. The CDR3 loop spans 18 amino acids. V lost 2 bases and J 4 bases, leaving 21 bases between the germline ends. DNA of the CDR3: TGTGCCAGCAGCTTACAGGCTAGAAGGCACGGGGCATACAATGAGCAGTTCTTC. Its protein is CASSLQARRHGAYNEQFF. The complete variable domain, with remaining parts taken from reference TRBV7-3 and TRBJ2-1, reads GAGVSQTPSNKVTEKGKYVELRCDPISGHTALYWYRQSLGQGPEFLIYFQGTGAADDSGLPNDRFFAVRPEGSVSTLKIQRTERGDSAVYLCASSLQARRHGAYNEQFFGPGTRLTVL.

The chain carries TRBV6-5 and TRBJ2-7; TRBD2 might be the D (6 bases). The CDR3 length is 16 residues. V dropped 2 bases and J dropped 1 base, with 15 bases sitting between them. Germline-derived CDR1 and CDR2 are MNHEY and SVGAGI. The CDR3 nucleotides are TGTGCCAGCAGTTACCGCGGGACTGGCCCATCCTACGAGCAGTACTTC. Translated, it gives CASSYRGTGPSYEQYF.

CDR3 nucleotide sequence: TGCAGCGTTGGTCGAGGGGCCTCCTACGAGCAGTACTTC. Translated: CSVGRGASYEQYF. This chain links TRBV29-1 with TRBJ2-7; D tentatively reads TRBD1 or TRBD2 (5 bases each). Germline assignment: CDR1 SQVTM and CDR2 ANQGSEA. The CDR3 has 13 residues. V shed 4 bases and J shed 0 bases, with 10 bases lying between them.

This clonotype showed up many times. The chain has TRBV28 and TRBJ2-1, with no clear D. Trimming took 5 bases from V and 8 from J, leaving 13 bases between them. From germline, CDR1 is MDHEN and CDR2 SYDVKM. The CDR3 totals 13 residues. The CDR3 is CASSVLRVHEQFF. In DNA form, the CDR3 reads TGTGCCAGCAGTGTCCTAAGGGTACATGAGCAGTTCTTC.

The genes are TRBV27 and TRBJ2-6, with 9 bases that match TRBD1. J was trimmed by 1 base and V by 8 bases; bases with no gene match: 6. Germline V lookup: CDR1 MNHEY, CDR2 SMNVEV (reference sequence). The CDR3 runs to 16 residues. The CDR3 DNA reads as TGTGCCAGCCGGGACAGGGTAGGATCTGGGGCCAACGTCCTGACTTTC. This codes for CASRDRVGSGANVLTF.

This clonotype has a count of ten or more. The rearrangement links TRBV2 to TRBJ2-7, with D possibly matching TRBD1 (6 bases). V lost 5 bases, J lost 5 bases, and 19 bases lay in between. The CDR3 consists of 15 residues. The V gene's germline CDR1 is SNHLY and CDR2 FYNNEI. The CDR3 protein is CASSKDQGIRDEQYF. In DNA, the CDR3 is TGTGCCAGCAGTAAAGACCAGGGGATAAGGGACGAGCAGTACTTC.

CDR3 amino acids: CASSHSQGNEKLFF. DNA of the CDR3: TGTGCCAGCAGCCACAGCCAGGGTAATGAAAAACTGTTTTTT. The chain is built from TRBV7-9 and TRBJ1-4; possibly TRBD1 for D (5 bases). Deletions cut 5 bases from V and 4 bases from J, with 11 bases between. The V gene's germline CDR1 is SEHNR and CDR2 FQNEAQ (reference sequence). The CDR3 spans 14 residues.

This clonotype was seen at least ten times. This chain joins TRBV11-2 and TRBJ2-1, with 8 nucleotides matching TRBD2. CDR1 is SGHAT, CDR2 FQNNGV, per germline. The V and J ends lost 0 bases and 8 bases, in that order; junction bases with no gene match: 6. The CDR3 consists of 15 residues. Here the CDR3 DNA reads TGTGCCAGCAGCTTAGACGGGACTAGTTCGGATGAGCAGTTCTTC. Translation gives CASSLDGTSSDEQFF.

This clonotype has just one count. V usage is TRBV19 and J usage is TRBJ2-6; TRBD2 might be the D (5 bases). This CDR3 has 17 amino acids. CDR1 is LNHDA, CDR2 SQIVND, per germline (reference sequence). V lost 6 bases to trimming and J lost 0 bases, with 15 bases between them. In nucleotides, the CDR3 is TGTGCCAGTAGGTTGGACGGGATCAGCTCTGGGGCCAACGTCCTGACTTTC. It specifies CASRLDGISSGANVLTF.

A few counts support this clonotype. A clone one base away is much larger, so this may be a read error. The chain uses TRBV6-2 or TRBV6-3 and TRBJ2-2; 8 nucleotides agree with TRBD2. The germline V gene encodes CDR1 MNHEY and CDR2 SVGEGT. CDR3 length: 16 residues. The CDR3 DNA reads as TGTGCCAGCTACTACCCGGGACTAGGAGGGTCCGGGGAGCTGCTTTTT. As protein: CASYYPGLGGSGELLF.

In this sample, this clonotype turned up many times. The chain joins TRBV5-5 to TRBJ2-1; D call uncertain. Germline V gene sequence: CDR1 SGHKS, CDR2 YYEKEE (reference sequence). The V end lost 3 bases, the J end lost 5 bases, and 9 bases lay between the germline ends. The CDR3 is 13 residues long. CDR3 sequence reads: CASSSGPDNEQFF. The CDR3 region has the DNA TGTGCCAGCAGCTCGGGCCCAGACAATGAGCAGTTCTTC.